Listed below are T cell receptor beta chains from one sample, sequenced in a study of graft-versus-host responses after intestinal transplantation. No cognate antigen is known for these TCRs. TCRdb keeps only in-frame clones here, not all; method: immunoSEQ multiplex PCR. The sample yields fewer than 120,000 clones, about 94% seen once. Sequenced material: unstimulated CD8+ T cells sorted from spleen or lymph node cells, taken before intestinal transplant. The receptor source for this set is a human donor who received an intestinal transplant. Each CDR3 is given with its conserved first and last residue.

V gene: TRBV9; J gene: TRBJ2-7; CDR3 protein: CASSEGPGGGYEQYF
V gene: TRBV5-1; J gene: TRBJ2-1; CDR3 protein: CASRAGNNEQFF
V gene: TRBV7-2; J gene: TRBJ2-1; CDR3 protein: CASSISGESSYNEQFF
V gene: TRBV11-2; J gene: TRBJ2-1; CDR3 protein: CASSLDRGGNEQFF
V gene: TRBV7-9; J gene: TRBJ2-7; CDR3 protein: CASSATKGTSAFAEQYF
V gene: TRBV28; J gene: NA; CDR3 protein: CASTRPGYEQYF
V gene: TRBV2; J gene: TRBJ1-1; CDR3 protein: CASHEPSWGSTEAFF
V gene: TRBV7-6; J gene: TRBJ1-1; CDR3 protein: CASSFMGSEAFF
V gene: TRBV7-9; J gene: TRBJ2-1; CDR3 protein: CASSAPGTSGGNEQFF
V gene: TRBV30; J gene: TRBJ1-1; CDR3 protein: CACRVNTEAFF
V gene: TRBV30; J gene: TRBJ2-5; CDR3 protein: CAWSIRTGERETQYF
V gene: TRBV7-6; J gene: TRBJ1-1; CDR3 protein: CASSLSQGQNTEAFF
V gene: TRBV7-9; J gene: TRBJ1-1; CDR3 protein: CASSSTGGRNTEAFF
V gene: TRBV4-2; J gene: TRBJ1-5; CDR3 protein: CASSQGVSENIYQPQHF
V gene: TRBV29-1; J gene: TRBJ2-7; CDR3 protein: CSVLTGVTYEQYF
V gene: TRBV5-1; J gene: TRBJ2-2; CDR3 protein: CASSFGLAGDTGELFF
V gene: TRBV27; J gene: TRBJ2-4; CDR3 protein: CASSFGTGGKNIQYF
V gene: TRBV7-6; J gene: TRBJ2-7; CDR3 protein: CASSSGLTYEQYF
V gene: TRBV9; J gene: TRBJ2-1; CDR3 protein: CASSGNRDRGLNEQFF
V gene: TRBV5-1; J gene: TRBJ2-2; CDR3 protein: CASSLRGDTGELFF
V gene: TRBV28; J gene: TRBJ2-7; CDR3 protein: CATSTRKPGQGAGQSYEQYF
V gene: TRBV18; J gene: TRBJ1-4; CDR3 protein: CASSPGTVEGEKLFF
V gene: TRBV7-6; J gene: TRBJ2-7; CDR3 protein: CASSFAGASYEQYF
V gene: TRBV19; J gene: TRBJ2-3; CDR3 protein: CASKREDTQYF
V gene: TRBV5-6; J gene: TRBJ2-5; CDR3 protein: CASSFEETQYF
V gene: TRBV5-1; J gene: TRBJ2-7; CDR3 protein: CASSPGQGAYEQYF
V gene: TRBV18; J gene: TRBJ2-7; CDR3 protein: CASSPGQNYEQYF
V gene: TRBV6-1; J gene: TRBJ1-6; CDR3 protein: CASSAPGARRSPLHF
V gene: TRBV6-5; J gene: TRBJ2-7; CDR3 protein: CASSTQGHSYEQYF
V gene: TRBV28; J gene: TRBJ2-1; CDR3 protein: CASSLRVGAAQRFNEQFF
V gene: TRBV2; J gene: TRBJ2-1; CDR3 protein: CASSVRREPAAGQKYSEQFF
V gene: TRBV4-1; J gene: TRBJ1-1; CDR3 protein: CASSQDPHTGGPHTEAFF
V gene: TRBV2; J gene: TRBJ2-2; CDR3 protein: CASRDRNTGELFF
V gene: TRBV5-6; J gene: TRBJ2-1; CDR3 protein: CASSLSGAYNEQFF
V gene: TRBV10-3; J gene: TRBJ2-7; CDR3 protein: CAIDQGEGSSYEQYF
V gene: TRBV11-2; J gene: TRBJ2-5; CDR3 protein: CASSRGYRNQETQYF
V gene: TRBV11-2; J gene: TRBJ2-1; CDR3 protein: CASSLVNEQFF
V gene: TRBV11-2; J gene: TRBJ2-7; CDR3 protein: CASSLVTDEQYF
V gene: TRBV27; J gene: TRBJ1-1; CDR3 protein: CASSLYGDSNTEAFF
V gene: TRBV9; J gene: TRBJ2-7; CDR3 protein: CASSIGGPYEQYF
V gene: TRBV19; J gene: TRBJ2-7; CDR3 protein: CASSIGYNEQYF
V gene: TRBV7-6; J gene: TRBJ2-1; CDR3 protein: CASSWGLGISSNEQFF
V gene: TRBV13; J gene: TRBJ1-1; CDR3 protein: CASSLTVEAFF
V gene: TRBV5-8; J gene: TRBJ2-3; CDR3 protein: CASAPADTQYF
V gene: TRBV18; J gene: TRBJ2-2; CDR3 protein: CASSPPGGELLF
V gene: TRBV27; J gene: TRBJ1-1; CDR3 protein: CASSLYRDSTEAFF